This entry concerns a single TCR beta chain. Its specificity is not known. The entry originates in a study of shared clonotypes between healthy human individuals. The junction had 7 bases not matched to a gene; V was cut back by 6 bases and J by 6 bases. This CDR3 contains 14 residues. Germline assignment: CDR1 SGHRS and CDR2 YFSETQ. General observations from the study: Sampling was confined to blood; repertoires within tissues likely differ. Sequencing depth was expected to influence donor clonotype sharing. Clonotypes not shared had lower generation probabilities than those common to all four donors.

In the authors' workflow: From ImmunoSEQ came sequences covering only the junction and carrying no quality scores, so filtering differed. Here immunoSEQ multiplex PCR was the method, and the copy in TCRdb shows in-frame clones only, minus some. V, J and clone size are those of that table, while D and trimming were read from the DNA. The sample has 1.6 million or so clones; roughly 96% are singletons. The rearrangement uses TRBV5-1 and TRBJ2-7, with TRBD2 matching 12 bases. The sequencing input was naive CD4+ T cells sorted from blood. Documented subset: CD45RA+ positively selected. This clonotype was obtained from a man aged 25 to 40 in good health. In nucleotides, the CDR3 is TGCGCCAGCACCGAGACTAGCGGGAGTCTCGAGCAGTACTTC. It specifies CASTETSGSLEQYF.